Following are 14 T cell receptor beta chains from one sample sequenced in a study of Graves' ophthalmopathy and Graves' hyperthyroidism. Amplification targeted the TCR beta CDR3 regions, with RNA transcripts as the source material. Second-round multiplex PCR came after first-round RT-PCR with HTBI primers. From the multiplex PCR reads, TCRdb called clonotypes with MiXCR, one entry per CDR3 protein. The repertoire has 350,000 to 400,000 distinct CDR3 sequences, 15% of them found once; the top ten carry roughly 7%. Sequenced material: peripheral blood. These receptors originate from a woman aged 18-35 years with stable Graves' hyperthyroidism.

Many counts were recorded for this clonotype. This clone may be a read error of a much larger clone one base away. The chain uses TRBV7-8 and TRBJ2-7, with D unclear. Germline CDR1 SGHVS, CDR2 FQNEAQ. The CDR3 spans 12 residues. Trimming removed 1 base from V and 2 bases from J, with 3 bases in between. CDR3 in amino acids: CASSLETYEQYF. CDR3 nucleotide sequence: TGTGCCAGCAGCTTAGAAACCTACGAGCAGTACTTC.

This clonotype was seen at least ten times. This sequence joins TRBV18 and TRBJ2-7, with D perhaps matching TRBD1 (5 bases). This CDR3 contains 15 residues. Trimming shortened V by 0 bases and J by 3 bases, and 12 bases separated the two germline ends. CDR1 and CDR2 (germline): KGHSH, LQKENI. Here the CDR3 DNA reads TGTGCCAGCTCACCACCGGGCAATAGGGGCTACGAGCAGTACTTC. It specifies CASSPPGNRGYEQYF. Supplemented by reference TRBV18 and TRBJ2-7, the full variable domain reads NAGVMQNPRHLVRRRGQEARLRCSPMKGHSHVYWYRQLPEEGLKFMVYLQKENIIDESGMPKERFSAEFPKEGPSILRIQQVVRGDSAAYFCASSPPGNRGYEQYFGPGTRLTVT.

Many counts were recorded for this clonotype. CDR3 nucleotides: TGTGCCAGCAGCTCCGGTGAGGAAGCTTTCTTT. Translation: CASSSGEEAFF. The chain uses TRBV7-9 and TRBJ1-1; D gene unclear. Germline CDR1 is SEHNR and CDR2 is FQNEAQ (reference sequence). This CDR3 is built from 11 residues. V was pared by 4 bases and J by 8 bases, with 8 bases between.

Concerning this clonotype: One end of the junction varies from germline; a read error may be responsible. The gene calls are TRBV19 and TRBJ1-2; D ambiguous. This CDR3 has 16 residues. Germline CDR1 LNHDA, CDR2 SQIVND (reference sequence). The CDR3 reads CASSALAGLANYGYAF. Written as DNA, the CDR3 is TGTGCCAGTAGTGCCCTCGCGGGGTTAGCTAACTATGGCTACGCCTTC.

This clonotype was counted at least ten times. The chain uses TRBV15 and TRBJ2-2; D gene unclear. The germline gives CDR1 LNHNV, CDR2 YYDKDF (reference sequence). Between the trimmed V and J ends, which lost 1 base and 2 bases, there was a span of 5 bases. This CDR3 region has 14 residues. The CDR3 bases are TGTGCCACCAGCAGAGCCGGAAACACCGGGGAGCTGTTTTTT. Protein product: CATSRAGNTGELFF.

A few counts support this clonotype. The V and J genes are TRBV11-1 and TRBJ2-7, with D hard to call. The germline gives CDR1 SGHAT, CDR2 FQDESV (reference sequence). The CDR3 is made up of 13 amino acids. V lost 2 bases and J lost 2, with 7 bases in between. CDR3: CASSLRQTYEQYV. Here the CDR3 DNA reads TGTGCCAGCAGCTTACGGCAGACCTACGAGCAGTACGTC.

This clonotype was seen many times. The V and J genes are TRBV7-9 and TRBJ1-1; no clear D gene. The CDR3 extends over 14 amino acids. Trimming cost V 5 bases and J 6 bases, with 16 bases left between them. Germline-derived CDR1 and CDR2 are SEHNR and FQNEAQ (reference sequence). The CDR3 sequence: CASSHPPGKSEAFF. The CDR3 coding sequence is TGTGCCAGCAGCCACCCCCCCGGGAAATCTGAAGCTTTCTTT.

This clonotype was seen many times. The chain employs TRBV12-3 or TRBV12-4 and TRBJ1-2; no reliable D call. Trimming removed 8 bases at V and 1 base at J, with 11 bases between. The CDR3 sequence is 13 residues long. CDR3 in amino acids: CASASFYNYGYTF. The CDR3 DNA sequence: TGTGCCAGCGCGTCATTCTATAACTATGGCTACACCTTC.

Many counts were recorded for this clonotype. CDR3: CASSLEGRETQYF. CDR3 DNA sequence: TGTGCCAGCAGCTTAGAGGGGCGGGAGACCCAGTACTTC. This chain connects TRBV7-9 to TRBJ2-5; a weak D match, TRBD1 (5 bases). The CDR3 extends over 13 amino acids. Germline V gene lookup returns CDR1 SEHNR and CDR2 FQNEAQ (reference sequence). The germline V and J ends were trimmed by 1 base and 5 bases, with 8 bases remaining between them. Using reference TRBV7-9 and TRBJ2-5 for the parts outside the CDR3, the full variable domain is DTGVSQNPRHKITKRGQNVTFRCDPISEHNRLYWYRQTLGQGPEFLTYFQNEAQLEKSRLLSDRFSAERPKGSFSTLEIQRTEQGDSAMYLCASSLEGRETQYFGPGTRLLVL.

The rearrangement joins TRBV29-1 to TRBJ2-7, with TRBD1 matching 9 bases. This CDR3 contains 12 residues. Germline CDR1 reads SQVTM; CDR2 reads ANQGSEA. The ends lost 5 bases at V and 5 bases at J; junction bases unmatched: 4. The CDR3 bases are TGCAGCGTTTGGGACAGGGTCAACGAGCAGTACTTC. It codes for CSVWDRVNEQYF.

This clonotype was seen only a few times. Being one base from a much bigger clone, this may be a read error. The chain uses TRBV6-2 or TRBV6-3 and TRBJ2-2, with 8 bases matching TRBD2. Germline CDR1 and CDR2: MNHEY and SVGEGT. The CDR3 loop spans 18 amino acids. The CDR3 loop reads CSSSYLGGGGTNTGELFF. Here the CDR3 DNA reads TGTTCCAGCAGTTACCTTGGTGGCGGGGGGACCAACACCGGGGAGCTGTTTTTT.

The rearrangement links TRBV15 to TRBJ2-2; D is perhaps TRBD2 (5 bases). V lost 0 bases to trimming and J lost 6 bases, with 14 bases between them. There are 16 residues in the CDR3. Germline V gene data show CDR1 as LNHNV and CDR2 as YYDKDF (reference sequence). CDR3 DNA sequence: TGTGCCACCAGCAGAGATAGGTTTGGAGGCGCCGGGGAGCTGTTTTTT. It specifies CATSRDRFGGAGELFF. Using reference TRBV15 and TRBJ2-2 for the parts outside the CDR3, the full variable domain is DAMVIQNPRYQVTQFGKPVTLSCSQTLNHNVMYWYQQKSSQAPKLLFHYYDKDFNNEADTPDNFQSRRPNTSFCFLDIRSPGLGDTAMYLCATSRDRFGGAGELFFGEGSRLTVL.

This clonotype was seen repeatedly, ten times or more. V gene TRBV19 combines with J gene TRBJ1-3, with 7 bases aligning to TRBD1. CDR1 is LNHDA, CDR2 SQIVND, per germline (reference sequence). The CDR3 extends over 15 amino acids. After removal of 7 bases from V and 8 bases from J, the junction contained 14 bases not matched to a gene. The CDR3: CASTSGTVVLDTIYF. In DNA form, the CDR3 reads TGTGCCAGTACCTCCGGGACAGTGGTTCTTGACACCATATATTTT.

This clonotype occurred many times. In DNA form, the CDR3 reads TGCAGTGCCAGGGGACAGACTTGGGATTCACCCCTCCACTTT. This sequence encodes CSARGQTWDSPLHF. The chain is built from TRBV20-1 and TRBJ1-6; 7 bases fit TRBD1. The CDR3 consists of 14 residues. Germline V gives CDR1 DFQATT, CDR2 SNEGSKA (reference sequence). V lost 6 bases to trimming and J lost 8 bases; unmatched junction nucleotides: 10.